This T cell receptor beta chain comes out of a study of blood T cells in healthy people across ages. Across the whole study: Capture via template switching afforded approximately one barcoded beta molecule per two T cells.

This CDR3 region has 15 residues. Per germline, CDR1 DFQATT and CDR2 SNEGSKA (reference sequence). V dropped 3 bases and J dropped 5; count of bases not matched to a gene: 9. With a J-beta primer mix and a sample-barcoded 5' primer, a second PCR ran roughly 6 to 11 cycles. A tag from a template-switch adaptor with 12 random nucleotides marked each cDNA molecule. TCRdb reprocessed the 5' RACE reads via MiXCR and lists one record per CDR3 protein. The sample lists about 1.5 million distinct CDR3 sequences, 40% to 45% seen once, with roughly 3.7% in the top ten. The amount of total RNA extracted per sample was at least 5.5 micrograms.

The sequence was obtained from a woman between 18 and 29 years old in good health. The source material was blood. The chain combines TRBV20-1 with TRBJ1-5; the match to TRBD1 covers 8 bases. The CDR3 sequence is CSARPHDRGYQPQHF. The CDR3 nucleotides read TGCAGTGCTAGGCCCCACGACAGGGGCTATCAGCCCCAGCATTTT.